The source of this TCR beta chain is a study of blood T cell repertoires in COVID-19. The wider study: T cells, B-cell-depleted T cells, or PBMCs supplied cDNA or gDNA.

The V gene's germline CDR1 is MNHEY and CDR2 SVGAGI. The CDR3 is made up of 14 amino acids. Trimming took 6 bases from V and 5 from J; bases not matched to a gene: 7. Original analysis: Amplified reference gene primers provided the basis for estimating nucleated cell counts. Data came from immunoSEQ multiplex PCR; TCRdb stores just in-frame clones and leaves some out. V, J and clone size are those of that table, while D and trimming were read from the DNA. This sample has some 250,000 clones, with around 84% found just once. This TCR was recovered from a woman under 30 with acute or convalescent COVID-19. The chain uses TRBV6-5 and TRBJ2-5; 9 nucleotides agree with TRBD1. Sequenced: peripheral blood. The CDR3 bases are TGTGCCAGCAGGGGGGGACAGGGTGTTGAGACCCAGTACTTC. It codes for CASRGGQGVETQYF.